These T cell receptor beta chains were read from a single sample in a study of T cell repertoires in cytomegalovirus infection. In TCRdb, the reads were re-called with MiXCR into one record per CDR3 protein. The repertoire holds tens of thousands of distinct CDR3 sequences, over 3.5% seen once, with about 22% in the top ten. Sequenced input: PBMCs. The receptors were sampled from a human donor in good health (CMV status not recorded). Some clones in this sample may be carry-over from other donors' samples. Both conserved end residues are part of each CDR3. D genes are given only for firm matches. Part of the rows lack a size; the others show once, few, many or a class for expanded clones.

>TRBV6-4|TRBD1|TRBJ1-1|many
CASRDTDRGLTEAFF
TGTGCCAGCAGAGATACCGACAGGGGGCTCACTGAAGCTTTCTTT
>TRBV12-3/TRBV12-4|NA|TRBJ2-1|many
CASTYRQSSYNEQFF
TGTGCCAGCACTTACAGACAAAGCTCCTACAATGAGCAGTTCTTC
>TRBV11-3|NA|TRBJ2-2|many
CASSRTVPTGELFF
TGTGCCAGCAGCAGGACCGTCCCGACCGGGGAGCTGTTTTTT
>TRBV6-2/TRBV6-3|NA|TRBJ2-7|many
CASSYSSVEQYF
TGTGCCAGCAGTTACTCCTCGGTCGAGCAGTACTTC
>TRBV7-6|NA|TRBJ1-5|many
CASSADPGKPQHF
TGTGCCAGCAGCGCTGATCCCGGCAAGCCCCAGCATTTT
>TRBV7-2|NA|TRBJ2-1|many
CASSVGTAGEQFF
TGTGCCAGCAGCGTGGGGACGGCGGGTGAGCAGTTCTTC
>TRBV7-6|NA|TRBJ2-1|many
CASSLERGQQFF
TGTGCCAGCAGCCTCGAACGTGGGCAGCAGTTCTTC
>TRBV7-9|NA|TRBJ2-7|many
CASSFGDGYEQYF
TGTGCCAGCAGCTTCGGGGACGGATACGAGCAGTACTTC
>TRBV11-3|TRBD2|TRBJ2-5|many
CASSSRLAGFQETQYF
TGTGCCAGCAGCTCAAGACTAGCGGGGTTCCAAGAGACCCAGTACTTC
>TRBV7-8|TRBD1|TRBJ1-3|many
CASSLLSGTGPGNTIYF
TGTGCCAGCAGCTTATTAAGCGGGACAGGACCTGGAAACACCATATATTTT
>TRBV12-3/TRBV12-4|NA|TRBJ1-2|many
CASRDAGAYGYTF
TGTGCCAGCAGGGATGCGGGGGCCTATGGCTACACCTTC
>TRBV7-6|NA|TRBJ2-3|NA
CASSLGTAGPTDTQYF
TGTGCCAGCAGCTTAGGCACGGCGGGTCCCACAGATACGCAGTATTTT
>TRBV6-8|NA|TRBJ1-6|many
CASRHREQPLHF
TGTGCCAGCAGGCACAGGGAGCAACCCCTCCACTTT
>TRBV10-3|NA|TRBJ1-1|many
CAISDSRNTEAFF
TGTGCCATCAGTGATTCTAGGAACACTGAAGCTTTCTTT
>TRBV28|NA|TRBJ2-5|NA
CASRRHPRNSGRTQYF
TGTGCCAGCAGACGACACCCCCGAAACTCGGGACGGACCCAGTACTTC
>TRBV25-1|NA|TRBJ2-3|few
CASSEVGGGTDTQYF
TGTGCCAGCAGTGAAGTGGGCGGGGGCACAGATACGCAGTATTTT
>TRBV11-2|TRBD1|TRBJ2-7|many
CASSPFRPLQGAGSYEQYF
TGTGCCAGCAGCCCATTTAGGCCTTTACAGGGGGCGGGCTCCTACGAGCAGTACTTC
>TRBV29-1|NA|TRBJ1-2|many
CSVRTDGVDGYTF
TGCAGCGTTCGGACAGACGGGGTGGATGGCTACACCTTC
>TRBV7-9|NA|TRBJ1-5|many
CASSMGGNQPQHF
TGTGCCAGCAGCATGGGGGGCAATCAGCCCCAGCATTTT
>TRBV7-9|TRBD2|TRBJ2-7|many
CASSRLAETSYEQYF
TGTGCCAGCAGCAGACTAGCGGAAACCTCCTACGAGCAGTACTTC
>TRBV7-2|NA|TRBJ2-3|many
CASSLLGRRTDTQYF
TGTGCCAGCAGCTTATTAGGACGTCGCACAGATACGCAGTATTTT
>TRBV5-1|NA|TRBJ2-7|many
CASSFETPPYEQYF
TGCGCCAGCAGCTTTGAGACACCACCCTACGAGCAGTACTTC
>TRBV2|TRBD1|TRBJ2-1|many
CASRGTDRGREQFF
TGTGCCAGCAGGGGGACGGACAGGGGTCGGGAGCAGTTCTTC
>TRBV7-2|NA|TRBJ2-1|many
CASSLERGRDEQFF
TGTGCCAGCAGCTTAGAAAGGGGACGGGATGAGCAGTTCTTC
>TRBV29-1|TRBD1|TRBJ1-1|many
CSCTGGTEAFF
TGCAGCTGTACAGGGGGCACTGAAGCTTTCTTT
>TRBV6-2/TRBV6-3|NA|TRBJ2-3|many
CASSQARIVSDTQYF
TGTGCCAGCAGTCAGGCCAGAATAGTCTCAGATACGCAGTATTTT
>TRBV28|TRBD1|TRBJ1-5|many
CASSLRGGTQPQHF
TGTGCCAGCAGTTTACGAGGGGGCACTCAGCCCCAGCATTTT
>TRBV7-2|NA|TRBJ2-3|many
CASSHYRVADTQYF
TGTGCCAGCAGTCATTACCGAGTGGCAGATACGCAGTATTTT
>TRBV7-2|NA|TRBJ1-5|many
CASSRDAFNQPQHF
TGTGCCAGCAGCAGGGACGCCTTCAATCAGCCCCAGCATTTT
>TRBV7-9|NA|TRBJ2-2|many
CASSMTSSGGELFF
TGTGCCAGCAGCATGACTAGTAGTGGCGGGGAGCTGTTTTTT
>TRBV4-1|TRBD1|TRBJ1-4|many
CASSQDGTENEKLFF
TGCGCCAGCAGCCAAGACGGGACAGAAAATGAAAAACTGTTTTTT
>TRBV7-2|NA|TRBJ2-7|few
CASSLFGPLYEQYF
TGTGCCAGCAGCTTATTCGGCCCGCTATACGAGCAGTACTTC
>TRBV12-3/TRBV12-4|NA|TRBJ1-1|many
CASSPSGRLGRGGGTEAFF
TGTGCCAGCAGTCCTTCTGGGAGACTAGGTCGGGGAGGGGGCACTGAAGCTTTCTTT
>TRBV6-8|NA|TRBJ1-5|many
CASRPGGGGQPQHF
TGTGCCAGCAGACCAGGAGGCGGGGGTCAGCCCCAGCATTTT
>TRBV7-2|TRBD1|TRBJ1-1|many
CASSYGQVTEAFF
TGTGCCAGCAGCTACGGACAGGTAACTGAAGCTTTCTTT
>TRBV18|TRBD2|TRBJ2-5|many
CASSPGLAGKETQYF
TGTGCCAGCTCACCGGGACTAGCGGGGAAAGAGACCCAGTACTTC
>TRBV7-8|NA|TRBJ1-1|many
CASSLGKKNTEAFF
TGTGCCAGCAGCTTAGGGAAGAAGAACACTGAAGCTTTCTTT